These T cell receptor beta chains were read from a single sample in a study of identical twins. Via MiXCR, TCRdb re-called the 5' RACE reads, giving one row per CDR3 protein. The table shows 250,000 to 350,000 distinct CDR3 sequences, with 6.5% to 9.5% occurring only once. These records were also assigned to another study, of yellow fever vaccine responses in identical twins.

The source material was memory (CD45RO+) T cells sorted from blood. The receptors were sampled from a woman aged 18-29 years in good health. Each CDR3 is given with its conserved first and last residue. D genes are given only for firm matches. Clone size is stated in some rows and not others, as once, few, many or a class when expanded.

v_call	j_call	cdr3_length	d_call	clone_size	cdr3_nt	cdr3_aa
TRBV19	TRBJ2-7	13	NA	few	TGTGCCAGGGTTCAGGGGCCCGGGTACGAGCAGTACTTC	CARVQGPGYEQYF
TRBV3-1	TRBJ2-2	14	TRBD1	few	TGTGCCAGTCGTCGACAGGGTGAGGCCGGGGAGCTGTTTTTT	CASRRQGEAGELFF
TRBV3-1	TRBJ2-1	15	NA	many	TGTGCCAGCAGCCAAGTTGGGGGTCGATCCGGTGAGCAGTTCTTC	CASSQVGGRSGEQFF
TRBV15	TRBJ2-1	12	NA	NA	TGTGCCACCAGGCCTCAGGGAGATGAGCAGTTCTTC	CATRPQGDEQFF
TRBV11-2	TRBJ2-5	15	NA	many	TGTGCCAGCAGCTCGAACTACGACCCAACCAAGACCCAGTACTTC	CASSSNYDPTKTQYF
TRBV6-5	TRBJ1-2	14	TRBD1	NA	TGTGCCAGCAGTTACACAGGGGAAAAGTATGGCTACACCTTC	CASSYTGEKYGYTF
TRBV5-6	TRBJ2-1	15	NA	NA	TGTGCCAGCAGCCCCTCCCTAGGCGCCTACAATGAGCAGTTCTTC	CASSPSLGAYNEQFF
TRBV12-3/TRBV12-4	TRBJ2-2	17	TRBD2	NA	TGTGCCAGCAGTTACCCGAGGGGCGGGGGGTCCACCGGGGAGCTGTTTTTT	CASSYPRGGGSTGELFF
TRBV6-1	TRBJ1-5	14	NA	NA	TGTGCCAGCAGTGCGGGGTCGGGGAATCAGCCCCAGCATTTT	CASSAGSGNQPQHF
TRBV29-1	TRBJ2-1	15	TRBD2	many	TGCAGCGTTGATGGAGGAGCGGGGGGTGTCCATGAGCAGTTCTTC	CSVDGGAGGVHEQFF
TRBV24-1	TRBJ1-2	13	NA	few	TGTGCCACCAGTGATTTCTCCGGGAGTGGCTACACCTTC	CATSDFSGSGYTF
TRBV7-9	TRBJ1-6	16	TRBD1	few	TGTGCCAGCAGCTTAGGGGGACAGGGGGATAATTCACCCCTCCACTTT	CASSLGGQGDNSPLHF
TRBV28	TRBJ1-4	17	NA	few	TGTGCCAGCAGTAAAGGACTTAGTTTGGTCGCCTCAGAAAAACTGTTTTTT	CASSKGLSLVASEKLFF
TRBV19	TRBJ2-4	13	TRBD1	many	TGTGCCACCGACAGGGGGAACGAAAACATTCAGTACTTC	CATDRGNENIQYF
TRBV2	TRBJ1-2	14	NA	few	TGTGCCAGCAAGGGAGGAAGTTCTAACTATGGCTACACCTTC	CASKGGSSNYGYTF
TRBV4-2	TRBJ2-2	17	TRBD1	NA	TGTGCCAGCAGCCGCCGGGGGACAGGGCTCGATACCGGGGAGCTGTTTTTT	CASSRRGTGLDTGELFF
TRBV10-3	TRBJ2-2	13	NA	NA	TGTGCCATCACAGGGGCGAACACCGGGGAGCTGTTTTTT	CAITGANTGELFF
TRBV2	TRBJ1-2	11	NA	NA	TGTGCCACTAAGGGTTGGGGTGGCTACACCTTC	CATKGWGGYTF
TRBV5-1	TRBJ2-1	17	TRBD2	few	TGCGCCAGCAGCTTGGATTCCCTTGCGGGGGGGCGTAATGAGCAGTTCTTC	CASSLDSLAGGRNEQFF
TRBV7-9	TRBJ2-1	17	TRBD2	NA	TGTGCCAGCAGCCCAACCTCCGGGACTAGCGGGGGCAATGAGCAGTTCTTC	CASSPTSGTSGGNEQFF
TRBV7-7	TRBJ1-1	13	NA	many	TGTGCCAGCAGCTTAGTGTGGGGCACTGAAGCTTTCTTT	CASSLVWGTEAFF
TRBV5-1	TRBJ2-5	13	TRBD2	NA	TGCGCCAGCACGCGGGGGAGAGGAGAGACCCAGTACTTC	CASTRGRGETQYF
TRBV6-1	TRBJ2-2	13	NA	few	TGTGCCAGCAGTGTTGTCAACACCGGGGAGCTGTTTTTT	CASSVVNTGELFF
TRBV28	TRBJ1-1	18	TRBD1	NA	TGTGCCAGCAGTCCCTGGACAGGGGACTTGGTCATGAACACTGAAGCTTTCTTT	CASSPWTGDLVMNTEAFF
TRBV11-2	TRBJ2-3	14	NA	many	TGTGCCAGCACCTTCGGACTTAGCACAGATACGCAGTATTTT	CASTFGLSTDTQYF
TRBV12-3/TRBV12-4	TRBJ2-2	15	NA	NA	TGTACCAGCAGTTACGTAGCAATTGGGACCGGGGAGCTGTTTTTT	CTSSYVAIGTGELFF
TRBV28	TRBJ2-1	12	NA	few	TGTGCCAGCAGTTCGGCTGACAATGAGCAGTTCTTC	CASSSADNEQFF
TRBV6-2/TRBV6-3	TRBJ2-1	15	NA	NA	TGTGCCAGCAGTTACTCAGGGGGAGGATACAATGAGCAGTTCTTC	CASSYSGGGYNEQFF
TRBV20-1	TRBJ2-1	15	TRBD2	many	TGCAGTGCTAGGCAGACTAGCGGGGGGGCTGGGGAGCAGTTCTTC	CSARQTSGGAGEQFF